This T cell receptor beta chain was captured by sequencing in a study of T-cell reconstitution after alpha-beta-depleted transplantation in children. Study findings and constraints: Two months or so post-transplant, alpha-beta T cells reportedly derived from several hundred expanded graft clones.

The library targeted TCRbeta and was prepared with unique molecular identifiers. A single record per CDR3 protein comes from TCRdb applying MiXCR to the PCR reads. The table records under 85,000 distinct CDR3 sequences, 15% to 20% of them present only once. Notes on this clonotype: The antigen is unknown.

Deletions cut 6 bases from V and 2 bases from J, with 26 bases between. CDR3 length equals 18 residues. The sample here was PBMCs, mostly from graft donor cells, taken 360 days after TCRalphabeta/CD19-depleted stem cell transplant. The clonotype originates from a male patient between 2 and 10 years old who had a stem cell transplant for acute lymphoblastic leukemia, so the T cells may come from the graft donor. V and J are TRBV12-3 or TRBV12-4 and TRBJ2-7; TRBD1 might be the D (8 bases). The DNA of the CDR3 is TGTGCCAGCAGCCTGTCCCCTCGGACAGGGAGGGACCCCTACGAGCAGTACTTC. It specifies CASSLSPRTGRDPYEQYF.